These 20 T cell receptor beta chains share one sample of origin, sequenced in a study of regulatory T cells in long-lasting Graves disease. Arm-PCR of CDR3 regions with iRepertoire HTBI primers generated TCR beta libraries. TCRdb called the multiplex PCR reads again in MiXCR, with one record for every CDR3 protein. The sample carries 300,000 to 500,000 distinct CDR3 sequences, around 20% recorded once. Regarding time point: persistent/refractory GD, antithyroid drugs over 5 years with positive TRAb. The TCR library was prepared using RNA isolated from PBMCs. Sequencing used peripheral blood mononuclear cells (PBMCs), obtained when the disease was refractory, from a patient treated with antithyroid drugs. The source of these receptors is a female donor with Graves disease.

This clonotype has more than one count but fewer than ten. This chain joins TRBV19 and TRBJ1-2; D is perhaps TRBD1 (5 bases). The CDR3 contains 12 residues. V was cut by 6 bases and J by 5 bases, with 10 bases left in between. Germline CDR1 LNHDA, CDR2 SQIVND (reference sequence). CDR3 bases: TGTGCCAGTAGAGACAGTCGATATGGCTACACCTTC. This translates into CASRDSRYGYTF.

This clonotype has more than one count but fewer than ten. V and J are TRBV5-6 and TRBJ2-2; 9 bases agree with TRBD1. CDR1 SGHDT and CDR2 YYEEEE come from the germline V gene. After removal of 3 bases from V and 7 bases from J, the junction contained 7 bases not matched to a gene. The CDR3 is 15 amino acids. CDR3 nucleotides: TGTGCCAGCAGCTCGACGGGACAGGGTGTCGGGGAGCTGTTTTTT. Its translation is CASSSTGQGVGELFF.

This clonotype was observed a few times. The V and J genes are TRBV25-1 and TRBJ2-7, with D uncertain. The CDR3 sequence is 11 residues long. The germline V gene encodes CDR1 MGHDK and CDR2 SYGVNS. V dropped 8 bases and J dropped 3 bases, with 8 bases sitting between them. DNA for the CDR3: TGTGCCAGCCAATCAGTCTACGAGCAGTACTTC. Protein: CASQSVYEQYF.

Comment on this clonotype: A much larger clone lies a single base off, so this may be a read error. The V call is TRBV2, the J call TRBJ2-5; possibly TRBD1 for D (6 bases). The CDR3 is made up of 14 amino acids. Germline CDR1 SNHLY, CDR2 FYNNEI. The CDR3 protein is CAAKEQGPGETQCF. CDR3 sequence (DNA): TGTGCCGCGAAAGAACAGGGCCCCGGAGAGACCCAGTGCTTC.

This clonotype was observed a few times. Here the CDR3 DNA reads TGTGCCAGCAGCTTAGTACAGGGGGATGGGAATGAGCAGTTCTTC. Translated: CASSLVQGDGNEQFF. J is TRBJ2-1 and V is TRBV7-9; 8 bases line up with TRBD1. CDR3 size: 15 residues. CDR1 and CDR2 from the germline V gene are SEHNR and FQNEAQ (reference sequence). After removal of 1 base from V and 7 bases from J, the junction contained 6 bases not matched to a gene.

This clonotype was seen repeatedly, ten times or more. This sequence joins TRBV7-2 and TRBJ1-1; D remains ambiguous. CDR1 and CDR2 (germline): SGHTA, FQGNSA. CDR3 size: 14 residues. Trimming stripped 2 bases from V and 4 bases from J, with 11 bases between. CDR3 amino acids: CASSLMVTGTEAFF. CDR3 nucleotide sequence: TGTGCCAGCAGCTTAATGGTAACGGGCACTGAAGCTTTCTTT.

This clonotype was observed many times. The V and J genes are TRBV5-1 and TRBJ2-7, with no clear D. The CDR3 is 13 residues long. Germline V gives CDR1 SGHRS, CDR2 YFSETQ. Trimming left V 0 bases short and J 3 bases short, with 7 bases between. The CDR3: CASSLDGDYEQYF. The CDR3 coding sequence is TGCGCCAGCAGCTTGGACGGAGACTACGAGCAGTACTTC. The whole variable domain, remainder taken from reference TRBV5-1 and TRBJ2-7, is KAGVTQTPRYLIKTRGQQVTLSCSPISGHRSVSWYQQTPGQGLQFLFEYFSETQRNKGNFPGRFSGRQFSNSRSEMNVSTLELGDSALYLCASSLDGDYEQYFGPGTRLTVT.

The CDR3: CASSPDGPSYNEQFF. CDR3 in DNA: TGTGCCAGCAGCCCAGACGGCCCCTCCTACAATGAGCAGTTCTTC. The gene calls are TRBV7-9 and TRBJ2-1, with D unresolved. V shed 5 bases and J shed 0 bases, with 11 bases lying between them. CDR3 size: 15 residues. CDR1 and CDR2 (germline): SEHNR, FQNEAQ (reference sequence).

The chain is built from TRBV7-2 and TRBJ1-5, with no clear D. CDR3 size: 17 residues. With 1 base removed from V and 0 bases from J, the gap between germline ends came to 13 bases. Germline V gives CDR1 SGHTA, CDR2 FQGNSA. The DNA of the CDR3 is TGTGCCAGCAGCTTAGTCTCCACAGTGCTTAGCAATCAGCCCCAGCATTTT. Translation: CASSLVSTVLSNQPQHF.

This clonotype occurred many times. The CDR3 sequence is CASRFGTSGFMEQYF. The CDR3 DNA reads TGTGCCAGCAGGTTCGGGACTAGCGGATTCATGGAGCAGTACTTC. The gene calls are TRBV12-3 or TRBV12-4 and TRBJ2-7; 11 nucleotides agree with TRBD2. CDR3 size: 15 residues. Trimming removed 6 bases from V and 7 bases from J; junction bases left unmatched: 11.

In its sample, this clonotype was seen many times. V gene TRBV2 combines with J gene TRBJ1-1; D unresolved. Germline CDR1 SNHLY, CDR2 FYNNEI. The CDR3 runs to 12 residues. The ends were cut back, 7 bases at V and 6 bases at J, with 12 bases in the middle. CDR3 amino acids: CASTQLEAEAFF. In nucleotides, the CDR3 is TGTGCCAGCACCCAGCTCGAGGCTGAAGCTTTCTTT.

This clonotype has more than one count but fewer than ten. This chain joins TRBV6-2 or TRBV6-3 and TRBJ1-1, with TRBD1 identical over 7 bases. After removal of 6 bases from V and 0 bases from J, the junction contained 10 bases not matched to a gene. Germline V gene lookup returns CDR1 MNHEY and CDR2 SVGEGT. This CDR3 comprises 16 residues. CDR3 DNA: TGTGCCAGCAGCCCGACAGGGCGCCGTATGAACACTGAAGCTTTCTTT. Translated, it gives CASSPTGRRMNTEAFF.

This clonotype was found many times. This CDR3 reads CASSLGLGVQPQHF. The DNA of the CDR3 is TGTGCCAGCAGTTTAGGGCTAGGGGTCCAGCCCCAGCATTTT. This chain connects TRBV28 to TRBJ1-5, with D possibly being TRBD1 (5 bases). Germline CDR1 MDHEN, CDR2 SYDVKM. The CDR3 extends over 14 amino acids. V lost 2 bases and J 7 bases, leaving 12 bases between the germline ends.

The table lists this clonotype with a count of one. This sequence joins TRBV27 and TRBJ2-5; perhaps D is TRBD1 or TRBD2 (5 bases each). The DNA matches TRBJ2-1 better at its end, which makes the J call doubtful. The CDR3 has 15 residues. Germline CDR1 and CDR2: MNHEY and SMNVEV (reference sequence). The CDR3 DNA reads TGTGCCAGCTTCCCGGGGCCTACAATTCACAATGAGCAGTTCTTC. Encoded protein: CASFPGPTIHNEQFF.

Regarding this clonotype: This may be a read error, as it is one base from a much larger clone. The CDR3 loop is CASMTVWGDQPQHF. The DNA of the CDR3 is TGTGCCAGCATGACCGTATGGGGCGATCAGCCCCAGCATTTT. The chain is built from TRBV6-2 or TRBV6-3 and TRBJ1-5; possibly TRBD1 for D (5 bases). V was pared by 7 bases and J by 5 bases, with 15 bases between. From germline, CDR1 is MNHEY and CDR2 SVGEGT. The CDR3 runs to 14 residues.

The chain recombines TRBV19 with TRBJ2-6, with D unclear. The CDR3 runs to 17 residues. The germline V gene encodes CDR1 LNHDA and CDR2 SQIVND (reference sequence). V was clipped by 3 bases and J by 0 bases, with 12 bases between them. The CDR3 coding sequence is TGTGCCAGTAGTATCGGTACCCCGGTCTCTGGGGCCAACGTCCTGACTTTC. This codes for CASSIGTPVSGANVLTF.

This clonotype was recorded many times. The chain links TRBV27 to TRBJ2-7; possibly TRBD2 for D (6 bases). The CDR3 is made up of 16 amino acids. V lost 5 bases, J lost 0 bases, and 17 bases lay in between. Germline CDR1 and CDR2: MNHEY and SMNVEV (reference sequence). The CDR3 is CASSQTGTDYSYEQYF. CDR3 DNA sequence: TGTGCCAGCAGTCAAACCGGGACGGACTACTCCTACGAGCAGTACTTC.

Many counts were recorded for this clonotype. The chain joins TRBV2 to TRBJ2-7; 9 positions match TRBD1. Unmatched junction bases numbered 3, after V lost 2 bases and J lost 4 bases. Germline-derived CDR1 and CDR2 are SNHLY and FYNNEI. There are 14 residues in the CDR3. The CDR3 DNA is TGTGCCAGCAGTGAAACAGGGACAGGGTACGAGCAGTACTTC. This gives the protein CASSETGTGYEQYF.

This clonotype was recorded many times. This chain connects TRBV10-3 to TRBJ1-1, with TRBD1 matching over 8 bases. Germline assignment: CDR1 ENHRY and CDR2 SYGVKD. The V and J ends lost 3 bases and 4 bases, in that order; junction bases with no gene match: 4. The CDR3 covers 14 residues. In DNA form, the CDR3 reads TGTGCCATCAGTGACCGGACAGGGAGCACTGAAGCTTTCTTT. It specifies CAISDRTGSTEAFF.

This clonotype has a handful of counts. The CDR3, as DNA: TGTGCCAGCGGAGCAGGGGGCCTGAACGAGCAGTACTTC. Its protein product is CASGAGGLNEQYF. This sequence joins TRBV25-1 and TRBJ2-7; 8 bases are shared with TRBD1. The CDR3 length is 13 residues. V lost 8 bases and J lost 5; bases outside the gene matches: 8. Germline values: CDR1 MGHDK, CDR2 SYGVNS.